Shown below are 14 T cell receptor beta chains from a single sample sequenced in a study of T cell repertoires in cytomegalovirus infection. TCRdb reprocessed the reads via MiXCR and lists one record per CDR3 protein. This sample carries some 500,000 distinct CDR3 sequences, approximately 40% of them seen once, and the ten largest clones take roughly 50%. Their specific antigens are unknown. Source: cultured PBMCs, taken from culture after CMV antigen stimulation. The receptors here all came from a human donor in good health (CMV status not recorded). Some clones in this sample may be carry-over from other donors' samples.

This chain joins TRBV12-3 or TRBV12-4 and TRBJ1-6; D is unresolved. This CDR3 has 15 amino acids. With 3 bases removed from V and 5 bases from J, the gap between germline ends came to 11 bases. As DNA, the CDR3 is TGTGCCAGCAGTTTTCTGGGGAGGGATAATTCACCCCTCCACTTT. Translated, it gives CASSFLGRDNSPLHF.

The CDR3 DNA reads TGTGCCAGCAGCTTAGAAGGTAGCGTAGAGACCCAGTACTTC. This encodes CASSLEGSVETQYF. The chain has TRBV7-2 and TRBJ2-5, with D perhaps matching TRBD2 (5 bases). The germline V and J ends were trimmed by 1 base and 4 bases, with 10 bases remaining between them. Germline V gene sequence: CDR1 SGHTA, CDR2 FQGNSA. The CDR3 loop spans 14 amino acids.

In regard to this clonotype: A junction boundary mismatches the germline segment, possibly from a read error. The chain uses TRBV7-2 and TRBJ2-3; 8 bases fit TRBD2. The V gene's germline CDR1 is SGHTA and CDR2 FQGNSA. The CDR3 is 17 residues long. CDR3 DNA: TGTGCCAGCAGATTAGCGGGATGGGACTCTAGCACAGATACGCAGTATTTT. Amino acid sequence: CASRLAGWDSSTDTQYF.

Notes on this clonotype: One end of the junction is discordant with germline, which a read error may explain. This sequence joins TRBV7-3 and TRBJ1-2; 9 positions match TRBD1. Germline-derived CDR1 and CDR2 are SGHTA and FQGTGA. The CDR3 spans 14 residues. DNA for the CDR3: TGTGCCAGCAGCCCGGAGGACAGGGGCCGCGACGGAAAATTC. As protein: CASSPEDRGRDGKF. The full variable domain, in which reference TRBV7-3 and TRBJ1-2 provide the parts outside the CDR3, is GAGVSQTPSNKVTEKGKYVELRCDPISGHTALYWYRQSLGQGPEFLIYFQGTGAADDSGLPNDRFFAVRPEGSVSTLKIQRTERGDSAVYLCASSPEDRGRDGKFGSGTRLTVV.

This chain connects TRBV11-1 to TRBJ1-6; D ambiguous. Trimming pared 0 bases from V and 13 bases from J, leaving 10 bases between. CDR1 and CDR2 from the germline V gene are SGHAT and FQDESV (reference sequence). This CDR3 region has 13 residues. The CDR3 nucleotides are TGTGCCAGCAGCTTAGCGCAAGACGCGCCCCTCCACTTT. Translating gives CASSLAQDAPLHF.

The chain employs TRBV28 and TRBJ2-5, with D unresolved. V lost 3 bases and J lost 6, with 23 bases in between. This CDR3 is built from 17 residues. Germline values: CDR1 MDHEN, CDR2 SYDVKM. For the CDR3, the DNA is TGTGCCAGCAGTTTGTTGGATGCCGGGCCCCCAGGAAAGACCCAGTACTTC. Translated: CASSLLDAGPPGKTQYF.

The rearrangement links TRBV6-6 to TRBJ2-7; no reliable D call. CDR3 length: 12 residues. Germline values: CDR1 MNHNY, CDR2 SVGAGI (reference sequence). V shed 5 bases and J shed 7 bases, with 12 bases lying between them. The CDR3 nucleotides read TGTGCCAGCAGTCCTCGGTTAGAGGAGCAGTACTTC. Translated: CASSPRLEEQYF.

The CDR3 spells CASSLGPGAATQHF. In DNA form, the CDR3 reads TGTGCCAGCAGCTTAGGGCCAGGCGCAGCTACGCAGCATTTT. This chain connects TRBV7-6 to TRBJ2-3; no definite D call. The J call may be in error: the DNA end matches TRBJ1-5 better. Germline values: CDR1 SGHVS, CDR2 FNYEAQ. This CDR3 is 14 amino acids long.

As to this clonotype: One end of the junction does not line up with germline, which may come from a read error. CDR3 sequence (DNA): TGTGCCAGCAGCTCTAGAAGCGGGGCCGAAAGCACAGATACGCAGTATTTT. Encoded protein: CASSSRSGAESTDTQYF. The chain is built from TRBV4-1 and TRBJ2-3; 7 positions agree with TRBD2. CDR3 length: 17 residues. Germline V gene lookup returns CDR1 MGHRA and CDR2 YSYEKL.

This clonotype was recorded a few times. This chain joins TRBV7-2 and TRBJ2-3, with no clear D. This CDR3 is 12 amino acids long. CDR1 is SGHTA and CDR2 is FQGNSA in the germline V gene. Deletions cut 5 bases from V and 7 bases from J, with 10 bases between. CDR3 sequence: CASSPFRNTQYF. The CDR3 nucleotides read TGTGCCAGCAGCCCATTTCGGAATACGCAGTATTTT.

This clonotype has ten or more counts. V gene TRBV27 combines with J gene TRBJ2-1; 10 bases are shared with TRBD2. The germline V gene has CDR1 MNHEY and CDR2 SMNVEV (reference sequence). The ends lost 5 bases at V and 5 bases at J; junction bases unmatched: 9. The CDR3 contains 16 residues. In DNA, the CDR3 is TGTGCCAGCAGTCTCCCTAGCGGGAGTGGAAACAATGAGCAGTTCTTC. Amino acids: CASSLPSGSGNNEQFF.

The genes are TRBV18 and TRBJ1-5, with 7 bases identical to TRBD1. The V gene's germline CDR1 is KGHSH and CDR2 LQKENI. After removal of 3 bases from V and 3 bases from J, the junction contained 11 bases not matched to a gene. This CDR3 region has 17 residues. In DNA, the CDR3 is TGTGCCAGCTCACCGCGCTTGGCGACAGGGCTCAATCAGCCCCAGCATTTT. Amino acid sequence: CASSPRLATGLNQPQHF.

In its sample, this clonotype was seen a few times. The chain joins TRBV7-9 to TRBJ2-7; 8 bases map to TRBD1. Losses at the gene ends were 4 bases for V and 0 bases for J; bases not matched to a gene: 5. The germline V gene encodes CDR1 SEHNR and CDR2 FQNEAQ (reference sequence). The CDR3 consists of 15 residues. CDR3 region: CASSSGQGNSYEQYF. CDR3 bases: TGTGCCAGCAGCTCAGGACAGGGAAACTCCTACGAGCAGTACTTC.

This chain connects TRBV11-2 to TRBJ2-3; D unresolved. From germline, CDR1 is SGHAT and CDR2 FQNNGV. V dropped 6 bases and J dropped 2 bases, with 15 bases sitting between them. The CDR3 has 15 amino acids. CDR3 sequence: CASSPFGSPTDTQYF. The CDR3, as DNA: TGTGCCAGCAGTCCGTTCGGGTCCCCCACAGATACGCAGTATTTT.